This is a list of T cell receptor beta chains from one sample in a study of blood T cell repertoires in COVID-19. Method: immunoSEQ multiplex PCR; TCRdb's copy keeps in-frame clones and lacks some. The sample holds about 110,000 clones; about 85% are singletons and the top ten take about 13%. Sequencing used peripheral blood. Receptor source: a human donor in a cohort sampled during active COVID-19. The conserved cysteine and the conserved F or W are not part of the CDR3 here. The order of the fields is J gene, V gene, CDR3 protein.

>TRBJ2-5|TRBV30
AWSHPRGGSETQY
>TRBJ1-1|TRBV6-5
ASSFVTGNTEAF
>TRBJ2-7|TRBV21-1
ASSSTVPKGVEQY
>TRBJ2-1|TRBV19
ASSIRQGATYNEQF
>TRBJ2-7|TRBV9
ASSGDLNYEQY
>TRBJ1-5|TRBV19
ASSIPGGGYQPQH
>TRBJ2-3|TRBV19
ASSIGTGRAEEDTQY
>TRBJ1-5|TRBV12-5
ASGWLTGFGNQPQH
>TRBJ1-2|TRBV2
ASSEALRQAYGYT
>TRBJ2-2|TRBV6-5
ASSYWEGTGELF
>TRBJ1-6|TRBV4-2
ASSIQGKSNSPLH
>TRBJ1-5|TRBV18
ASSPTGLSNQPQH
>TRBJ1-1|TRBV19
ASSRAVWAEAF
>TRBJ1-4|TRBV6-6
ASSGRGRTDEKLF
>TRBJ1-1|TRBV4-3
ASSQVEGGTEAF
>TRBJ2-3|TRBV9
ASSVRGVTDTQY
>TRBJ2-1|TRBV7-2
ASSSLWGGGYNEQF
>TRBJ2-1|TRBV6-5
ATKPQGYNEQF
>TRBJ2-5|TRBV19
ASSIGFGTSVQGETQY
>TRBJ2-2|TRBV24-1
ATRDRADNTGELF
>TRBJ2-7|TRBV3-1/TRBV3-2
ASSNLTGRHEQY
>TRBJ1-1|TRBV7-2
ASSPGTEAF
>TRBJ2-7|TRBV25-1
ASSEATGPYEQY
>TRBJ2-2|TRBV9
ASRETTGHTGELF
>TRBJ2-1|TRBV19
ASSRELTGRFRNEQF
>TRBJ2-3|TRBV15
ATSRARGPDTQY
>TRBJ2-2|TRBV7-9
ASSPFRDPNTGELF
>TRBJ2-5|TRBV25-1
ASSEATVEETQY
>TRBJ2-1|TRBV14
ASSPRIGGVFNEQF
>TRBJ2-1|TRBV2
ASSEWGGQSYNEQF
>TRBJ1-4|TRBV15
ATSRGGTGGFANEKLF
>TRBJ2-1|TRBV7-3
ASSFSGTSGGPSSYNEQF
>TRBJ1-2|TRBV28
ASSFSPSNYGYT
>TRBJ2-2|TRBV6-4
ASSDTGNTGELF
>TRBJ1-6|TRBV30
AFTRQGMSVGGLSPLH
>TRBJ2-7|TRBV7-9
ASSSTGEQY
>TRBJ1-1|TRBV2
ASNGREGTEAF
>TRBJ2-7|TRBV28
ASSFPPGSGGEQRSYEQY
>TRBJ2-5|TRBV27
ASSSQLYMGETQY
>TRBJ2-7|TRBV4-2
ASSQVGQDSYEQY
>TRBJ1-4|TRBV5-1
ASSPGQHNEKLF
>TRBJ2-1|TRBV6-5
ASSYTRTHSYNEQF
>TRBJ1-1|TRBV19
ASSPTPLNTEAF
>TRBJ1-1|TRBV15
ATSREGTGGRRTEAF
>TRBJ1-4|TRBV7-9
ASSVEVAEKLF
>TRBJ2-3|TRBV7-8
ASSLDRQTDTQY